This TCR beta chain was recovered during a study of T cell changes during pregnancy in multiple sclerosis. By sample share, this clone is medium-sized. Sequencing used immunoSEQ multiplex PCR; TCRdb keeps in-frame clones, though not all of them. The sample contains tens of thousands of clones, about 90% of which appear only once. CDR1 is MRHNA, CDR2 SNTAGT, per germline. This CDR3 has 14 amino acids. V was pared by 4 bases and J by 0 bases, with 8 bases between. The origin of this receptor is a female donor in good health, enrolled as a control in a pregnancy study. The sequences come from peripheral blood, collected in the second trimester of pregnancy. V gene TRBV6-4 combines with J gene TRBJ2-3, with D unclear. The CDR3 nucleotides are TGTGCCAGCAGTGTGACTGCTAGCACAGATACGCAGTATTTT. This codes for CASSVTASTDTQYF.